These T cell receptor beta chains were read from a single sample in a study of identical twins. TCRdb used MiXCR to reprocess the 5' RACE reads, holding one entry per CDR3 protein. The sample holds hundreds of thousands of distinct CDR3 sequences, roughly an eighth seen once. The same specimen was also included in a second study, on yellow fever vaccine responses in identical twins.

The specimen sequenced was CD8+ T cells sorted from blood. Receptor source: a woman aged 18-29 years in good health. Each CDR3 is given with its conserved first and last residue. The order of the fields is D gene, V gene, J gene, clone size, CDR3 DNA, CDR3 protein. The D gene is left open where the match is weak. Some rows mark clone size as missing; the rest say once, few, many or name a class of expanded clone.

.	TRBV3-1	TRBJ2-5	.	TGTGCCACCGGGCCTGAGATCCCAGGGCCTATTACCCAGTACTTC	CATGPEIPGPITQYF
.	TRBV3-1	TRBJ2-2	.	TGTGCCAGCAGCCAGAGGGACAAGAACACCGGGGAGCTGTTTTTT	CASSQRDKNTGELFF
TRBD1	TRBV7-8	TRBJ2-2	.	TGTGCCAGCAGCTTTACAGGGGGCGCTTTTTACGGGGAGCTGTTTTTT	CASSFTGGAFYGELFF
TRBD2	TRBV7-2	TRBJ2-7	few	TGTGCCAGCAGCTTAGTAGCGGGAGGTCTAGACGAGCAGTACTTC	CASSLVAGGLDEQYF
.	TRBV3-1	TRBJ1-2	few	TGTGCCAGCAGCCAAGGGACAGACCCTTTTTATGGCTACACCTTC	CASSQGTDPFYGYTF
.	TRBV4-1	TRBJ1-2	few	TGCGCCAGCAGCCAAGTCGCCCCTATTGAGGGTGGCTACACCTTC	CASSQVAPIEGGYTF
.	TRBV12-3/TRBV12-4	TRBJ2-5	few	TGTGCCAGCAGCCCCTCCCCCGGGACTGAAACGTACTTC	CASSPSPGTETYF
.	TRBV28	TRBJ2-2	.	TGTGCCAGCAGTTTATGGGAATCCACCGGGGAGCTGTTTTTT	CASSLWESTGELFF
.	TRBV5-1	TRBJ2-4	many	TGCGCCAGCAGCTTGGACGACATCGCAATAGCCAAAAACATTCAGTACTTC	CASSLDDIAIAKNIQYF
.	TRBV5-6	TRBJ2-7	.	TGTGCCAGCAGCTTTCCTGAGGGTGGCGAGCAGTACTTC	CASSFPEGGEQYF
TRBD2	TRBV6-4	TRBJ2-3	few	TGTGCCAGCAGTGACTCGACTAGCGGGGCCTACAGGGGTACGCAGTATTTT	CASSDSTSGAYRGTQYF
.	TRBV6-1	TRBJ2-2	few	TGTGCCAGCAGTAGGGTACAGGGTATCACCGGGGAGCTGTTTTTT	CASSRVQGITGELFF
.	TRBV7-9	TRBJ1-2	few	TGTGCCAGCAGCTTACAGGGCGTGTACTATGGCTACACCTTC	CASSLQGVYYGYTF
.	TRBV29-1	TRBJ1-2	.	TGCAGCGTTTCCTCGATTGGCTACACCTTC	CSVSSIGYTF
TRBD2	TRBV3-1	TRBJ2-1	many	TGTGCCAGCAGCGACTCCCGGACTAGCGGGAGGGCGGGTGAGCAGTTCTTC	CASSDSRTSGRAGEQFF
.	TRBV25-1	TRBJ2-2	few	TGTGCCAGCAGTGAACTAAGCAGGGAGGCCGGGGAGCTGTTTTTT	CASSELSREAGELFF
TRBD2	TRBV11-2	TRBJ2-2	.	TGTGCCAGCAGCTTAGTATCCGGACACCCCGGACTAGGCGCACCTTTCTCTAGCACCGGGGAGCTGTTTTTT	CASSLVSGHPGLGAPFSSTGELFF
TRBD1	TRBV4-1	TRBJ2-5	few	TGCGCCAGCAGCCAAGGGGACAGTGTTCAAGAGACCCAGTACTTC	CASSQGDSVQETQYF
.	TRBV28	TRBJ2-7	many	TGTGCCAGCAGCCAGGGCGGAGGATACGAGCAGTACTTC	CASSQGGGYEQYF
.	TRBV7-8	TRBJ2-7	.	TGTGCCAGCAGCCACAGTAGCTACGAGCAGTACTTC	CASSHSSYEQYF
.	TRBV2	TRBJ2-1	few	TGTGCCAGCAGTGAAGGAGGACTTCCAGGATCCTACAATGAGCAGTTCTTC	CASSEGGLPGSYNEQFF
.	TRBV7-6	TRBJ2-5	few	TGTGCCAGCAGTCCCGCCCGGGGTCCCCACCAAGAGACCCAGTACTTC	CASSPARGPHQETQYF
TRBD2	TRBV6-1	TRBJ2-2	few	TGTGCCAGCAGGGTGACTAGCGGGAGTATCACCGGGGAGCTGTTTTTT	CASRVTSGSITGELFF
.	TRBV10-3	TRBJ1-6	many	TGTGCCATCAGTGAGTCGGAGGACTCAAATTCACCCCTCCACTTT	CAISESEDSNSPLHF
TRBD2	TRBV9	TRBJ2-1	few	TGTGCCAGCACCCCTAGCGGAAACAATGAGCAGTTCTTC	CASTPSGNNEQFF
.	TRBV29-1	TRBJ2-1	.	TGCAGCGTTTGGGTGGGCAATGAGCAGTTCTTC	CSVWVGNEQFF
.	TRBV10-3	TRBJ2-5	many	TGTGCCATCAGTGACCCTGAAGTCCAAGAGACCCAGTACTTC	CAISDPEVQETQYF
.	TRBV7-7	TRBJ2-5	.	TGTGCCAGCAGCCCGGTCGCAGGGGTACAAGAGACCCAGTACTTC	CASSPVAGVQETQYF
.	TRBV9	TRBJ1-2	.	TGTGCCAGCAGCCATGGGGCCTCTAACTATGGCTACACCTTC	CASSHGASNYGYTF
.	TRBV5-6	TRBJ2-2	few	TGTGCCAGCCACCAGGGGACCGGGGAGCTGTTTTTT	CASHQGTGELFF
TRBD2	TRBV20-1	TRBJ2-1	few	TGCAGTGCCCAACGTTCCCTGGCTAGCGGGTTATACAATGAGCAGTTCTTC	CSAQRSLASGLYNEQFF
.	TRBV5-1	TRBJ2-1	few	TGCGCCAGCAGCCCCCGGTCCCCGGAGAAATTCTACAATGAGCAGTTCTTC	CASSPRSPEKFYNEQFF
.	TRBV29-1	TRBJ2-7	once	TGCAGCGTTGCCCCGGGACTCCTACCCTACGAGCAGTACTTC	CSVAPGLLPYEQYF
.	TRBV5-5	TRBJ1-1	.	TGTGCCAGCAGCTTCTTCGTACAGACTGAAGCTTTCTTT	CASSFFVQTEAFF